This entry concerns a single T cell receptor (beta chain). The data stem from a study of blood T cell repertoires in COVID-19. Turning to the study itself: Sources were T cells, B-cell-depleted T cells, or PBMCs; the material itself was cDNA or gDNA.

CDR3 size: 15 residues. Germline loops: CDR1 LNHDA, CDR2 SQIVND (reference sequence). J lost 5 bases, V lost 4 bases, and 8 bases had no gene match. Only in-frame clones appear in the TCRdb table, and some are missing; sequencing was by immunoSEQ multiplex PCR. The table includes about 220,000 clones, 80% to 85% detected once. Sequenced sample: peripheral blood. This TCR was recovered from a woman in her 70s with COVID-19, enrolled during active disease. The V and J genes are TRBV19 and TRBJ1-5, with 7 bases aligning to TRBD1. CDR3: CASSNGAGGHQPQHF. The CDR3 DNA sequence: TGTGCCAGTAGTAACGGGGCAGGGGGTCATCAGCCCCAGCATTTT. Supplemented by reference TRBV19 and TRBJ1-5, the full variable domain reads DGGITQSPKYLFRKEGQNVTLSCEQNLNHDAMYWYRQDPGQGLRLIYYSQIVNDFQKGDIAEGYSVSREKKESFPLTVTSAQKNPTAFYLCASSNGAGGHQPQHFGDGTRLSIL.